The next 18 T cell receptor beta chains were all read from a single sample in a study of regulatory T cells in long-lasting Graves disease. The time point denotes: newly diagnosed GD, antithyroid drugs for less than 3 months. The TCR library used RNA extracted from PBMCs. Library construction for TCR beta used iRepertoire HTBI primers and Arm-PCR of CDR3 regions. Each CDR3 protein gets one entry after TCRdb re-called the multiplex PCR reads with MiXCR. This table has 250,000 or so distinct CDR3 sequences, just over 20% appearing once. Sequencing was performed on peripheral blood mononuclear cells (PBMCs), taken at new diagnosis, from a patient treated with antithyroid drugs. Source of these receptors: a female donor with Graves disease.

CDR3 nucleotides: TGTGCCAGCAGCTTGGGGACAGCTTATCAGCCCCAGCATTTT. Translated: CASSLGTAYQPQHF. V gene TRBV5-6 combines with J gene TRBJ1-5, with D possibly TRBD1 on 6 matching bases. V was clipped by 0 bases and J by 5 bases, with 9 bases between them. The CDR3 extends over 14 amino acids. From germline, CDR1 is SGHDT and CDR2 YYEEEE.

In its sample, this clonotype was seen a few times. A much larger clone sits a single nucleotide away, making a read error possible. This chain links TRBV5-1 with TRBJ1-1; perhaps TRBD1 as D (5 bases). This CDR3 is 15 amino acids long. Germline CDR1 reads SGHRS; CDR2 reads YFSETQ. This chain's CDR3 is CASNHGGAVNTEASF. The CDR3 DNA follows: TGCGCCAGCAACCATGGTGGGGCGGTGAACACTGAAGCTTCCTTT.

V usage is TRBV19 and J usage is TRBJ1-5; 7 positions match TRBD1. Germline CDR1 LNHDA, CDR2 SQIVND (reference sequence). The J segment lost 6 bases and the V segment lost 5 bases, leaving 7 bases of the junction unmatched. This CDR3 region has 14 residues. CDR3 residues: CASSSLRGPQPQHF. The CDR3 coding sequence is TGTGCCAGTAGTTCGTTAAGGGGGCCTCAGCCCCAGCATTTT.

This clonotype was recorded at least ten times. V is TRBV14 and J is TRBJ2-3, with 9 nucleotides matching TRBD2. CDR1 SGHDN and CDR2 FVKESK come from the germline V gene. Trimming removed 2 bases from V and 4 bases from J; junction bases left unmatched: 4. This CDR3 has 15 amino acids. The CDR3 reads CASSQKAGGADTQYF. CDR3 coding DNA: TGTGCCAGCAGCCAAAAGGCGGGAGGGGCAGATACGCAGTATTTT.

This clonotype was seen repeatedly, ten times or more. The chain couples TRBV28 to TRBJ2-7; possible D gene TRBD1, 7 bases. The CDR3 is made up of 14 amino acids. Germline V CDR1 and CDR2: MDHEN, SYDVKM. V dropped 8 bases and J dropped 3 bases, with 17 bases sitting between them. CDR3 DNA: TGTGCCAGCGGACCAAACAGGGGACTCTACGAGCAGTACTTC. Translated: CASGPNRGLYEQYF.

At least ten counts were recorded for this clonotype. The chain has TRBV20-1 and TRBJ2-3, with 7 bases aligning to TRBD2. The V segment lost 5 bases and the J segment 4 bases; nucleotides outside the gene matches: 18. This CDR3 is built from 17 residues. Germline V lookup: CDR1 DFQATT, CDR2 SNEGSKA (reference sequence). The CDR3 is CSAPHGVRLAWPDTQYF. The CDR3 region has the DNA TGCAGTGCTCCCCATGGGGTTCGACTAGCATGGCCAGATACGCAGTATTTT.

This clonotype was detected ten times or more. V and J are TRBV10-3 and TRBJ2-7; D gene uncertain. V gave up 4 bases and J gave up 5 bases, with 9 bases separating them. The CDR3 has 12 amino acids. Germline loops: CDR1 ENHRY, CDR2 SYGVKD. In DNA form, the CDR3 reads TGTGCCATCAGTGGGACGGTGGACGAGCAGTACTTC. Amino acid sequence: CAISGTVDEQYF.

The V and J genes are TRBV19 and TRBJ2-3; D remains unclear. The CDR3 has 13 amino acids. V lost 1 base and J lost 4, with 6 bases in between. In germline, CDR1 is LNHDA, CDR2 SQIVND (reference sequence). The CDR3 here is CASSIALADTQYF. CDR3 DNA sequence: TGTGCCAGTAGTATAGCCCTTGCAGATACGCAGTATTTT.

This clonotype occurred many times. The chain combines TRBV7-2 with TRBJ2-5, with 8 bases fitting TRBD2. V lost 1 base and J lost 3; bases outside the gene matches: 4. Germline V gives CDR1 SGHTA, CDR2 FQGNSA. This CDR3 region has 15 residues. CDR3 residues: CASSLDYGGEETQYF. DNA of the CDR3: TGTGCCAGCAGCTTAGATTACGGGGGGGAAGAGACCCAGTACTTC.

The V gene is TRBV28, the J gene TRBJ1-5, with no clear D. Germline V lookup: CDR1 MDHEN, CDR2 SYDVKM. The CDR3 is 12 amino acids. The germline V and J ends were trimmed by 7 bases and 4 bases, with 8 bases remaining between them. CDR3 DNA: TGTGCCAGCATTTCAGTTAATCAGCCCCAGCATTTT. Its translation is CASISVNQPQHF.

This clonotype was counted ten times or more. The chain carries TRBV20-1 and TRBJ2-1, with a tentative D call TRBD2 (6 bases). The CDR3 has 15 residues. CDR1 and CDR2 from the germline V gene are DFQATT and SNEGSKA (reference sequence). V shed 3 bases and J shed 4 bases, with 16 bases lying between them. Here the CDR3 reads CSARFSGADYNEQFF. CDR3 DNA sequence: TGCAGTGCTAGGTTTAGCGGAGCCGATTACAATGAGCAGTTCTTC.

This clonotype was counted between two and nine times. V and J are TRBV5-8 and TRBJ1-1; TRBD1 aligns across 8 bases. In germline, CDR1 is SGHTS, CDR2 YDEGEE. CDR3 length: 14 residues. V shed 4 bases and J 5 bases; nucleotides not matched to a gene: 7. CDR3 sequence (DNA): TGTGCCAGCAGCGCAGACAGGGGATGGACTGAAGCTTTCTTT. Amino acids: CASSADRGWTEAFF.

This clonotype appeared many times. The rearrangement uses TRBV7-9 and TRBJ2-7; 9 nucleotides match TRBD1. The CDR3 is 14 amino acids. V dropped 4 bases and J dropped 5; count of bases not matched to a gene: 6. From germline, CDR1 is SEHNR and CDR2 FQNEAQ (reference sequence). The CDR3 reads CASSSGQGFNEQYF. The CDR3 DNA follows: TGTGCCAGCAGCTCGGGACAGGGCTTTAACGAGCAGTACTTC. Variable domain in full (rest from reference TRBV7-9 and TRBJ2-7): DTGVSQNPRHKITKRGQNVTFRCDPISEHNRLYWYRQTLGQGPEFLTYFQNEAQLEKSRLLSDRFSAERPKGSFSTLEIQRTEQGDSAMYLCASSSGQGFNEQYFGPGTRLTVT.

This clonotype was found many times. V usage is TRBV6-2 or TRBV6-3 and J usage is TRBJ1-5; no clear D gene. The germline V gene has CDR1 MNHEY and CDR2 SVGEGT. Trimming removed 8 bases at V and 3 bases at J, with 14 bases between. This CDR3 region has 14 residues. CDR3 DNA: TGTGCCAGCGCTTCCCAAGGTCTCAATCAGCCCCAGCATTTT. This codes for CASASQGLNQPQHF.

This clonotype has only a few counts. The CDR3 DNA sequence: TGTGCCAGCAGCCTCCCCCCCAATCAGCCCCAGCATTTT. Translation gives CASSLPPNQPQHF. The chain joins TRBV2 to TRBJ1-5, with D hard to call. Germline V gene data show CDR1 as SNHLY and CDR2 as FYNNEI. Trimming cost V 6 bases and J 3 bases, with 9 bases left between them. The CDR3 is made up of 13 amino acids.

The table lists this clonotype with many counts. V and J are TRBV20-1 and TRBJ1-3, with a possible D match to TRBD1 (5 bases). Deletions cut 3 bases from V and 0 bases from J, with 9 bases between. The CDR3 extends over 14 amino acids. Per germline, CDR1 DFQATT and CDR2 SNEGSKA (reference sequence). The CDR3 loop is CSASRGSSGNTIYF. The CDR3 DNA reads as TGCAGTGCTAGTAGGGGTAGCTCTGGAAACACCATATATTTT.

This clonotype occurred many times. This chain connects TRBV24-1 to TRBJ2-1, with 8 bases aligning to TRBD2. V was pared by 6 bases and J by 7 bases, with 10 bases of the junction left unmatched. CDR3 length equals 15 residues. CDR1 is KGHDR and CDR2 is SFDVKD in the germline V gene. The CDR3 bases are TGTGCCACCAGTCCGGCGGGAGGCGCGGGAAATGAGCAGTTCTTC. It specifies CATSPAGGAGNEQFF.

This clonotype was recorded many times. The genes are TRBV27 and TRBJ2-5; D is possibly TRBD1 or TRBD2 (5 bases each). V lost 4 bases to trimming and J lost 5 bases, with 11 bases between them. The germline V gene has CDR1 MNHEY and CDR2 SMNVEV (reference sequence). The CDR3 is 13 amino acids. The CDR3 sequence: CASSSGPRETQYF. The CDR3 region has the DNA TGTGCCAGCAGTTCGGGGCCTCGGGAGACCCAGTACTTC.